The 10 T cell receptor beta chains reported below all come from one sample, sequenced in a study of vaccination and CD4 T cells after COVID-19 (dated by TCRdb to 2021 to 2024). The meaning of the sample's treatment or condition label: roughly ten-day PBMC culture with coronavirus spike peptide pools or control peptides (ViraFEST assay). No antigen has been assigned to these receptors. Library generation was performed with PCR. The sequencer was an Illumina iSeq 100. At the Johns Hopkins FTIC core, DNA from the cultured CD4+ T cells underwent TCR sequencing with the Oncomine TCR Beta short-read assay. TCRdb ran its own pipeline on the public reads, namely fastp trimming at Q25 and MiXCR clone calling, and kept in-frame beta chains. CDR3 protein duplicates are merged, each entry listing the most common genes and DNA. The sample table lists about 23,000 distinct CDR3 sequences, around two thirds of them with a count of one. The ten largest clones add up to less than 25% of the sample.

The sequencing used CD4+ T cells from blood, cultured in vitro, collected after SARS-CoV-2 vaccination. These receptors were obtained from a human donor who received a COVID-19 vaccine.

The CDR3 here is CSARDRLAGEDTQYF. In nucleotides, the CDR3 is TGCAGTGCTAGAGATCGGCTAGCGGGGGAGGATACGCAGTATTTT. The rearrangement uses TRBV20-1 and TRBJ2-3; 10 bases are a match to TRBD2. The germline CDR1 and CDR2 sequences are DFQATT and SNEGSKA (reference sequence). Trimming at V came to 0 bases and at J to 6 bases, leaving 6 bases not matched to a gene. The CDR3 contains 15 residues.

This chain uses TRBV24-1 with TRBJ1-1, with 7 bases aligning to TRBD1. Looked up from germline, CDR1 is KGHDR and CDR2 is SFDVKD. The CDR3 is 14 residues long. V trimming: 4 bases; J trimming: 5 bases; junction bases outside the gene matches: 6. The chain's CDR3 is CATSENRGGTEAFF. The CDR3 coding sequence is TGTGCCACCAGTGAGAACAGGGGAGGTACTGAAGCTTTCTTT.

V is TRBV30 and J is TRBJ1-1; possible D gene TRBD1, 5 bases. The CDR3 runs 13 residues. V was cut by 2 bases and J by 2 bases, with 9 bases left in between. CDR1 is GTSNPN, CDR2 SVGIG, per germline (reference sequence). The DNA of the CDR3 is TGTGCCTGGAGTTTCAGGGCCAACACTGAAGCTTTCTTT. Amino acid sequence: CAWSFRANTEAFF.

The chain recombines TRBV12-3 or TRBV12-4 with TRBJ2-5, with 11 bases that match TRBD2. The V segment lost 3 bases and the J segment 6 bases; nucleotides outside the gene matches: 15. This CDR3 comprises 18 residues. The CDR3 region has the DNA TGTGCCAGCAGTTTGACGCCTCGACTAGCGGGGCGGGAAAAGACCCAGTACTTC. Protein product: CASSLTPRLAGREKTQYF.

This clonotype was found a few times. DNA for the CDR3: TGTGCCAGCAGCCGACAGGGGGACTATGGCTACACCTTC. Its protein product is CASSRQGDYGYTF. The chain is built from TRBV7-9 and TRBJ1-2; 9 nucleotides match TRBD1. Germline CDR1 and CDR2: SEHNR and FQNEAQ (reference sequence). CDR3 length: 13 amino acids. V lost 5 bases to trimming and J lost 3 bases; unmatched junction nucleotides: 1. The complete variable domain, with remaining parts taken from reference TRBV7-9 and TRBJ1-2, reads DTGVSQNPRHKITKRGQNVTFRCDPISEHNRLYWYRQTLGQGPEFLTYFQNEAQLEKSRLLSDRFSAERPKGSFSTLEIQRTEQGDSAMYLCASSRQGDYGYTFGSGTRLTVV.

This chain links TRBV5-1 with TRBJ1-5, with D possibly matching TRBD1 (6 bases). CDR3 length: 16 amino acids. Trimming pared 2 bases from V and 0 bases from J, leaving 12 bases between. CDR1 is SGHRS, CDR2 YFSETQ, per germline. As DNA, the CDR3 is TGCGCCAGCAGCTTTGGGGGGCTCAATAGCAATCAGCCCCAGCATTTT. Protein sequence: CASSFGGLNSNQPQHF.

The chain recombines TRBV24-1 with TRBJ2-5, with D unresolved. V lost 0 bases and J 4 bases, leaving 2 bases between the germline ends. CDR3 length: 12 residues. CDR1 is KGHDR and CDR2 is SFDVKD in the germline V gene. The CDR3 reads CATSDLRETQYF. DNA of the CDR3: TGTGCCACCAGTGATTTGCGAGAGACCCAGTACTTC.

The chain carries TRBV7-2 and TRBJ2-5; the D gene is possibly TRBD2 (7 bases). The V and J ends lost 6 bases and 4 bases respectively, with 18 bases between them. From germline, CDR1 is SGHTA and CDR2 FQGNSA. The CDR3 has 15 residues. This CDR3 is CASRLRAGAGETQYF. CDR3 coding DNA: TGTGCCAGCAGATTAAGGGCGGGGGCGGGAGAGACCCAGTACTTC.

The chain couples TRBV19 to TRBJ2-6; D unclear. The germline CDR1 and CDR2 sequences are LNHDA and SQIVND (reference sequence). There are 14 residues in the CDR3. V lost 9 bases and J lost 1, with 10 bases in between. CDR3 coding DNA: TGTGCCAGCACCTCGAATTCTGGGGCCAACGTCCTGACTTTC. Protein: CASTSNSGANVLTF.

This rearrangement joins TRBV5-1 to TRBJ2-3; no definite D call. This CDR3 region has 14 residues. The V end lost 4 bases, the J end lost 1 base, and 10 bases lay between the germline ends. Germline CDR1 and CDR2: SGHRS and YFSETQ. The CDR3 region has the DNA TGCGCCAGCAGCCCCCTGGCCCGCACAGATACGCAGTATTTT. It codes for CASSPLARTDTQYF. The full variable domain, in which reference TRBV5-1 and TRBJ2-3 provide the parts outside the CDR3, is KAGVTQTPRYLIKTRGQQVTLSCSPISGHRSVSWYQQTPGQGLQFLFEYFSETQRNKGNFPGRFSGRQFSNSRSEMNVSTLELGDSALYLCASSPLARTDTQYFGPGTRLTVL.